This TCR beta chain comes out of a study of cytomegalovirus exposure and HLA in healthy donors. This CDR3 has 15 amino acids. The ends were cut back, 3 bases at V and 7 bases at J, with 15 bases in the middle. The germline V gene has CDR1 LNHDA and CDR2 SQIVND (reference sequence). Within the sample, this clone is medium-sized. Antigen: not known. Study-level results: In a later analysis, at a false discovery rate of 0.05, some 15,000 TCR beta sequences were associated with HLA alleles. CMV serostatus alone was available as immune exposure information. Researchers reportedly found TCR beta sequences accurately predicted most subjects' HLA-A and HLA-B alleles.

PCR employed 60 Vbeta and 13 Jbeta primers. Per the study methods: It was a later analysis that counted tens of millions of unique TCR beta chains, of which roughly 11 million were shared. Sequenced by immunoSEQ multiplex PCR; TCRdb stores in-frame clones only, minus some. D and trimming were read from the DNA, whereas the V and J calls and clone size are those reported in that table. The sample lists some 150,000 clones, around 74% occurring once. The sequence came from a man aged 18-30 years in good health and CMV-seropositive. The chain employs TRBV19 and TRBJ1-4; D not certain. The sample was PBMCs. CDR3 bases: TGTGCCAGTAGTATTCGTGTGGCCCAGTCTGAAAAACTGTTTTTT. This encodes CASSIRVAQSEKLFF.